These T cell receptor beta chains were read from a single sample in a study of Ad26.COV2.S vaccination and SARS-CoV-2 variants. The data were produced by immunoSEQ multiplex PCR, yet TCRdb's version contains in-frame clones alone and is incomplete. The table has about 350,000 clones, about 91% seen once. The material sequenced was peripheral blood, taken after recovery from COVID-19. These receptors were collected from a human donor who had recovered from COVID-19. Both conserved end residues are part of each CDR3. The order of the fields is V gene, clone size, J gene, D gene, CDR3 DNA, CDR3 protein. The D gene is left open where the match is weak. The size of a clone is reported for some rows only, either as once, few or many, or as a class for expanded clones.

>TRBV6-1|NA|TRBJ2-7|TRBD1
TGTGCCAGCAGTGAAGTAGGGACAGGGGTATCCTACGAGCAGTACTTC
CASSEVGTGVSYEQYF
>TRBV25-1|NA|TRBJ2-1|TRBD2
TGTGCCAGCAGTGAGGCGGGAGCCTACAATGAGCAGTTCTTC
CASSEAGAYNEQFF
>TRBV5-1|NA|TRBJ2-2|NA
TGCGCCAGCAGCTCTCAGGGCCAACCGAACACCGGGGAGCTGTTTTTT
CASSSQGQPNTGELFF
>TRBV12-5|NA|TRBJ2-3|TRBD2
TGTGCTAGTGGGCGGGGGGGATTAGCACCAGATACGCAGTATTTT
CASGRGGLAPDTQYF
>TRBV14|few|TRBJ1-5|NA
TGTGCCAGCAGCCGAGACAACAATCAGCCCCAGCATTTT
CASSRDNNQPQHF
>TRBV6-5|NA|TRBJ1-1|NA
TGTGCCAGCAGTTACAAGGGCAGAGACACTGAAGCTTTCTTT
CASSYKGRDTEAFF
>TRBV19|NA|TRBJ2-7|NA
TGTGCCAGTAGTATCGCAGAGATGGCCGAGCAGTACTTC
CASSIAEMAEQYF
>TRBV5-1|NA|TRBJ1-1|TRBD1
TGCGCCAGCAGCTCCTTTGACAGGGGGCCTGAAGCTTTCTTT
CASSSFDRGPEAFF
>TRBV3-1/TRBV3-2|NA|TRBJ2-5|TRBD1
TGTGCCAGCAGCCTTCAGGGACAGGGACAGACCCAGTACTTC
CASSLQGQGQTQYF
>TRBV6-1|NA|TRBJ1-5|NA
TGTGCCAGCAGTGAAGCGAGGGGCAATCAGCCCCAGCATTTT
CASSEARGNQPQHF
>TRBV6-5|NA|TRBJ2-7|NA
TGTGCCAGCAGTTACTCGGGGATCGTCGGGACGGAGCAGTACTTC
CASSYSGIVGTEQYF
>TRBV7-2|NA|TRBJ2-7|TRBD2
TGTGCCAGCAGCCTTAGCGGGGAACGAGAGCAGTACTTC
CASSLSGEREQYF
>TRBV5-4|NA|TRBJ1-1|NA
TGTGCCAGCAGCCCGGTGGGACGGTACACTGAAGCTTTCTTT
CASSPVGRYTEAFF
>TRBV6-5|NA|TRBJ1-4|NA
TGTGCCAGCAGCAGAACCCTGACTAGTGAAAAACTGTTTTTT
CASSRTLTSEKLFF
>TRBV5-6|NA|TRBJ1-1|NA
TGTGCCAGCAGCCTACAGGGAACCGAAGCTTTCTTT
CASSLQGTEAFF
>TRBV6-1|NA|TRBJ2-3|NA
TGTGCCAGCAGTGTGGTCCTTGGCGGGGTAAACACAGATACGCAGTATTTT
CASSVVLGGVNTDTQYF
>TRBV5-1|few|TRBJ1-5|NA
TGCGCCAGCAGCTTGGATGGTCAGCCCCAGCATTTT
CASSLDGQPQHF
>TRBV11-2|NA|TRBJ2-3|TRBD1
TGTGCCAGCAGCTTACTCGGGACAGGGTTCATCAGGGATACGCAGTATTTT
CASSLLGTGFIRDTQYF
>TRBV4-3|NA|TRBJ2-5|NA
TGCGCCAGCAGCCAAGCTTTAAGGCAGGGGAGAGGGGAGACCCAGTACTTC
CASSQALRQGRGETQYF
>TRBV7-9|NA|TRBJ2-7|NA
TGTGCCAGCAGCTTAACGGGCTACGAGCAGTACTTC
CASSLTGYEQYF
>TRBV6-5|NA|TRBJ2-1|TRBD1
TGTGCCAGCAGTTATTCCGGGACAGGGTTCGACAATGAGCAGTTCTTC
CASSYSGTGFDNEQFF
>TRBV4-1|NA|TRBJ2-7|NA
TGCGCCAGCAGCCAAGATCGGCAGTTGGGTTTAAGGGAGCAGTACTTC
CASSQDRQLGLREQYF
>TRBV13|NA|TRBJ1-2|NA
TGTGCCAGCAGCATAGGTCGATCAGGGGTTGGAGGCTACACCTTC
CASSIGRSGVGGYTF
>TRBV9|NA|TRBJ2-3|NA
TGTGCCAGCAGCGTAGGGGGCCGCGGCACAGATACGCAGTATTTT
CASSVGGRGTDTQYF
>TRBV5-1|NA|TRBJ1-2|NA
TGCGCCAGCAGCCCAACTCCCACGCGCGAGTTGGGCTACACCTTC
CASSPTPTRELGYTF
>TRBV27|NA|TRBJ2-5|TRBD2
TGTGCCAGCAGTCGAATGGTGACTAGCGGGGGGCAAGAGACCCAGTACTTC
CASSRMVTSGGQETQYF
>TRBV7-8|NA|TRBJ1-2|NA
TGTGCCAGCAGCTTAGCGCAGGGAGGGGACTATGGCTACACCTTC
CASSLAQGGDYGYTF
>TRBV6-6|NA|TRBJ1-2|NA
TGTGCCAGCAGTTACGGGGGCAGGCTTATAGATGGCTACACCTTC
CASSYGGRLIDGYTF
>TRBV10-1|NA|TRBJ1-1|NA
TGCGCCAGCAGTGAGTCCCCGTTTGGTGAAGCTTTCTTT
CASSESPFGEAFF
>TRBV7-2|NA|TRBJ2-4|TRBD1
TGTGCCAGCAGCTTCGGGGTTCAGGGGGTTCAGTACTTC
CASSFGVQGVQYF
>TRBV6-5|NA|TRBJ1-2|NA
TGTGCCAGCAGTTATAGTTCCGTTGGCTATGGCTACACCTTC
CASSYSSVGYGYTF
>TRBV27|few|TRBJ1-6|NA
TGTGCCAGCAGTCCCCACAGTAATTCACCCCTCCACTTT
CASSPHSNSPLHF
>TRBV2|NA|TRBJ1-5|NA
TGTGCCAGCAGTGAAGCTACGTTCGGGGGGCTAAATCAGCCCCAGCATTTT
CASSEATFGGLNQPQHF
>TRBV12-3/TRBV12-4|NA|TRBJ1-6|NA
TGTGCCAGCAGCCCCCAGATTAATTCACCCCTCCACTTT
CASSPQINSPLHF
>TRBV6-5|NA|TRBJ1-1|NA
TGTGCCAGCACCGGGGAGGGTCGCACTGAAGCTTTCTTT
CASTGEGRTEAFF
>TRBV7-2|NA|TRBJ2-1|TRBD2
TGTGCCAGCAGCTTCTCAAGCGGGGGGGTTCCTAGCTCCTACAATGAGCAGTTCTTC
CASSFSSGGVPSSYNEQFF
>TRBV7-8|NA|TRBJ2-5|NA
TGTGCCAGCAGCGTTCGAGAAACGGAGGAGACCCAGTACTTC
CASSVRETEETQYF
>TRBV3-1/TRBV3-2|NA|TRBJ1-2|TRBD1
TGTGCCAGCAGCCCCGGGCAGGGGGAGGACTACACCTTC
CASSPGQGEDYTF
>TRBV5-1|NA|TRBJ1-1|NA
TGCGCCAGCGTGGGACTCAGGAACACTGAAGCTTTCTTT
CASVGLRNTEAFF
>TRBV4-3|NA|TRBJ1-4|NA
TGCGCCAGCAGCCTCGGACAGAATAATGAAAAACTGTTTTTT
CASSLGQNNEKLFF
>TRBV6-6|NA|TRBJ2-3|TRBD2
TGTGCCAGCAAAAATGCGGGGGGCACAGATACGCAGTATTTT
CASKNAGGTDTQYF
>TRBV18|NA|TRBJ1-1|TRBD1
TGTGCCAGCTCACCACCAAAAGGGACAGGGGGCAACACTGAAGCTTTCTTT
CASSPPKGTGGNTEAFF
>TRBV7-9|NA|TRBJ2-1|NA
TGTGCCAGTTTCAGTGAGAGCTCCTACAATGAGCAGTTCTTC
CASFSESSYNEQFF
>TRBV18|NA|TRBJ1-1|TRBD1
TGTGCCAGCTCTTCTGGACAGGCGAACACTGAAGCTTTCTTT
CASSSGQANTEAFF
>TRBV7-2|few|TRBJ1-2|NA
TGTGCCAGCAGTCTAGGTGGCTTCCCTAACTATGGCTACACCTTC
CASSLGGFPNYGYTF
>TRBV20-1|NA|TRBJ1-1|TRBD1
TGCAGTGGCGTACAGGGGTTTGAAGCTTTCTTT
CSGVQGFEAFF
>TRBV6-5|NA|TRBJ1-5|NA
TGTGCCAGCAGTTACGGGGGGTATAGCAATCAGCCCCAGCATTTT
CASSYGGYSNQPQHF
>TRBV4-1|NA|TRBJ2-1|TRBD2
TGCGCCAGCAGCCAAGATGCATCGACTAGCGGGGGGGCCGATGAGCAGTTCTTC
CASSQDASTSGGADEQFF
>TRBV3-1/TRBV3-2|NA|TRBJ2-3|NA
TGTGCCAGCAGCCATGAGGGGAGAGATACGCAGTATTTT
CASSHEGRDTQYF
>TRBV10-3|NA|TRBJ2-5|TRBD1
TGTGCCATCCGGGACAGGGAGACCCAGTACTTC
CAIRDRETQYF
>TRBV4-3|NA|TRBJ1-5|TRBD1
TGCGCCAGCAGCCAAGATGTACAGGGGAATCAGCCCCAGCATTTT
CASSQDVQGNQPQHF
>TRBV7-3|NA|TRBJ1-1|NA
TGTGCCAGCAGTATAACCCACCGGACAGAGACCGTGCACACTGAAGCTTTCTTT
CASSITHRTETVHTEAFF
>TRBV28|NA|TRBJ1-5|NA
TGTGCCAGCAGTTCGAGCATCAATCAGCCCCAGCATTTT
CASSSSINQPQHF
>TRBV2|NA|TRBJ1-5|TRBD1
TGTGCCAGCAGTGAATTTAGGACAGGGAGTCAGCCCCAGCATTTT
CASSEFRTGSQPQHF
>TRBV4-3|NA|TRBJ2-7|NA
TGCGCCAGCAGCCAGGACAAAGGTAGCTCCTACGAGCAGTACTTC
CASSQDKGSSYEQYF
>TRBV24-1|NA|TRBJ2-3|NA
TGTGCCACCAGTGAGTCCTCCGATACGCAGTATTTT
CATSESSDTQYF
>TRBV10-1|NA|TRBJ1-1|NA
TGCGCCAGCAGTGAGTCGGTAGGGGCAGGATACACTGAAGCTTTCTTT
CASSESVGAGYTEAFF